What follows describes a single T cell receptor (beta chain). The entry originates in a study of blood T cell repertoires in COVID-19. TCRdb's copy holds only in-frame clones and misses some; the assay was immunoSEQ multiplex PCR. The data show about 240,000 clones, 75% to 85% seen once. This CDR3 contains 13 residues. Trimming cost V 5 bases and J 4 bases; bases outside gene matches: 4. The germline V gene has CDR1 SGHTA and CDR2 FQGTGA. The chain is built from TRBV7-3 and TRBJ1-1; 7 nucleotides align to TRBD1. Sequenced: peripheral blood. The receptor was derived from a woman aged 55-69 years with active or convalescent COVID-19. The CDR3 loop is CASSLDRATEAFF. The CDR3 region has the DNA TGTGCCAGCAGCCTAGACAGGGCCACTGAAGCTTTCTTT.